This entry is about one T cell receptor (beta chain). Its antigen is still unknown. This specimen comes from a study of OX40 agonist ivuxolimab in advanced cancers. The study, taken as a whole, reports: Within 6 weeks, CD4+ and CD8+ blood T cells expanded clonally at 0.1 to 3.0 mg/kg.

The repertoire was sequenced with immunoSEQ multiplex PCR; TCRdb's copy has only in-frame clones and lacks some. Here the sample spans more than 50,000 clones, approximately 90% being singletons. The germline V gene encodes CDR1 MDHEN and CDR2 SYDVKM. This CDR3 comprises 15 residues. Trimming at V came to 5 bases and at J to 3 bases, leaving 2 bases not matched to a gene. This rearrangement joins TRBV28 to TRBJ1-6, with TRBD1 matching over 9 bases. The sequencing here drew on CD4+ or CD8+ T cells sorted from blood, taken in a trial of the OX40 agonist ivuxolimab. The sequence was obtained from an adult with an advanced solid tumor such as melanoma, head and neck, liver or kidney cancer. This chain's CDR3 is CASSGTGFYNSPLHF. The CDR3 DNA follows: TGTGCCAGCAGTGGGACAGGGTTCTATAATTCACCCCTCCACTTT.